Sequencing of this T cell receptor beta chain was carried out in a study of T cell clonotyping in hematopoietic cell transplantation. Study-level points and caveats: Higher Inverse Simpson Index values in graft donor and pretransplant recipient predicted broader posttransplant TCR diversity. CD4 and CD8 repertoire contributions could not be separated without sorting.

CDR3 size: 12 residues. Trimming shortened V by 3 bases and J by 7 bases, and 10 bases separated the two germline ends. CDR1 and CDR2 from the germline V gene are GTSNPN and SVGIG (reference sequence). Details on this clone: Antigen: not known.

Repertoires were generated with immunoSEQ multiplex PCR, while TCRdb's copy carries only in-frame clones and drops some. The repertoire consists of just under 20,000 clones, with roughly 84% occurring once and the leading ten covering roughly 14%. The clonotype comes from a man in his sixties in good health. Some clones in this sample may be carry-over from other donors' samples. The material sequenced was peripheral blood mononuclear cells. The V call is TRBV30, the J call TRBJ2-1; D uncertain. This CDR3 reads CAWSLSSNEQFF. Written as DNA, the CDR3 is TGTGCCTGGAGCCTTAGCAGTAATGAGCAGTTCTTC.